One TCR beta chain is described in this entry. The antigen is undetermined. This record belongs to a study of cytomegalovirus exposure and HLA in healthy donors. Whole-study findings and limits: In vitro, a few CMV-associated chains proved specific for CMV antigens. According to a subsequent analysis, TCR clusters identified in the first cohort showed a tendency to co-occur across the roughly 130 validation repertoires. Most TCR sequences were uncommon, yet certain public TCRs appeared in many donors.

The CDR3 loop spans 11 amino acids. Germline V gene sequence: CDR1 MRHNA, CDR2 SNTAGT. The trim removed 7 bases at V and 6 bases at J, leaving 3 bases unmatched. Libraries were prepared by immunoSEQ multiplex PCR; TCRdb keeps only in-frame clonotypes and omits some of them. The sample lists more than 55,000 clones; roughly 89% were seen once. The donors formed part of the roughly 120-subject validation cohort, distinct from the roughly 660-subject first cohort. This sequence originates from a woman between 18 and 30 years old in good health and CMV-seronegative. Source material: PBMCs. The chain carries TRBV6-4 and TRBJ2-7, with 7 bases that match TRBD1. CDR3 protein: CASKRGLEQYF. CDR3 sequence (DNA): TGTGCCAGCAAGAGGGGGCTCGAGCAGTACTTC.